This record covers a single T cell receptor beta chain. Its specificity is unknown. CDR1 is SGHTS, CDR2 YDEGEE, per germline. Trimming pared 0 bases from V and 4 bases from J, leaving 14 bases between. CDR3 length: 15 residues. The source of the sample is a study of T cell responses to AZD1222 COVID-19 vaccine. Recipients boosted at about 4 weeks or about 12 weeks are pooled. Method: immunoSEQ multiplex PCR; TCRdb's copy keeps in-frame clones and lacks some. Found here are 150,000 or so clones, about 90% of them singletons; the top ten hold roughly 3.8%. The study's findings and limits: Baseline serology detected seropositivity in only six or seven AZD1222 recipients. Researchers report vaccine-associated CD4 TCRs spanning spike, with dominance at 160-218 and 743-854. Spike-specific TCR breadth and depth grew following two AZD1222 doses.

Material: peripheral blood, obtained 28 days after the second AZD1222 dose. The chain employs TRBV5-8 and TRBJ2-7; D may be TRBD2 (6 bases). The TCR comes from an adult who received the AZD1222 COVID-19 vaccine. The DNA of the CDR3 is TGTGCCAGCAGCTTGGGCCCGGGGGTCCGTTACGAGCAGTACTTC. Its protein is CASSLGPGVRYEQYF.